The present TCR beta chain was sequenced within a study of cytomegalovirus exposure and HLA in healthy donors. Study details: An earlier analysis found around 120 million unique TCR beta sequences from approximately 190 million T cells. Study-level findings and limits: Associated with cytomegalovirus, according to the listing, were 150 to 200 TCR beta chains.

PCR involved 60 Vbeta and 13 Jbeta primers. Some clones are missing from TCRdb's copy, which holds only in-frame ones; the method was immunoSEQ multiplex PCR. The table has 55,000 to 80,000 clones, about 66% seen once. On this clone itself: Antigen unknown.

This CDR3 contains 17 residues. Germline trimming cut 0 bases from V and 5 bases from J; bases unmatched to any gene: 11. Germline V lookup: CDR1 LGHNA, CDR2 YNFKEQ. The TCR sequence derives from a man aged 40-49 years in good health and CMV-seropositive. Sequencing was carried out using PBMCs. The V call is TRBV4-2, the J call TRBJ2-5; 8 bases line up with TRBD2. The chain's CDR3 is CASSQEGRAGDWETQYF. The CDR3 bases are TGTGCCAGCAGCCAAGAAGGTCGAGCGGGGGATTGGGAGACCCAGTACTTC.